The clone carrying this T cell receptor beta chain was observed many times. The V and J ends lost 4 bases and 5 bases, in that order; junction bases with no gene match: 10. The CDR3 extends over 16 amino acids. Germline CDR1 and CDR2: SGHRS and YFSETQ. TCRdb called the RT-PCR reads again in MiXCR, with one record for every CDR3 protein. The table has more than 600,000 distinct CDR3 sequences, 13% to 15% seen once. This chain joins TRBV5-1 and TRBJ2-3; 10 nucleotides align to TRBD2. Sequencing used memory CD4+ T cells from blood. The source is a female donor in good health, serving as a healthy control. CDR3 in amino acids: CASSPPLAGAQDTQYF. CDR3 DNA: TGCGCCAGCAGCCCTCCCCTAGCGGGAGCCCAAGATACGCAGTATTTT.